This is a list of T cell receptor beta chains from one sample in a study of beta chain features in type 1 diabetes. Here immunoSEQ multiplex PCR was the method, and the copy in TCRdb shows in-frame clones only, minus some. The table has over 15,000 clones, less than 60% seen once. Sequencing input: stem cell memory CD4+ T cells from blood. These receptor sequences come from a woman aged 18-29 years in good health. Both conserved end residues are part of each CDR3. Each record gives: V gene, CDR3 protein.

v_call: TRBV11-1; cdr3_aa: CASSFLVPNIQYF
v_call: TRBV2; cdr3_aa: CASSVAGGSYEQYF
v_call: TRBV7-8; cdr3_aa: CASSHGARTDTQYF
v_call: TRBV5-6; cdr3_aa: CASSGGLIGNQPQHF
v_call: TRBV30; cdr3_aa: CAWSVGLLLSTDTQYF
v_call: TRBV10-1; cdr3_aa: CASSGDRGQSGNEQFF
v_call: TRBV6-1; cdr3_aa: CASSDPGVGYGYTF
v_call: TRBV7-9; cdr3_aa: CASSPSGDRGNIQYF
v_call: TRBV19; cdr3_aa: CASCVTSGIEQFF
v_call: TRBV6-1; cdr3_aa: CASSEASVAEAFF
v_call: TRBV5-4; cdr3_aa: CASSLGQQETQYF
v_call: TRBV6-6; cdr3_aa: CASSWGQGGEKLVF
v_call: TRBV5-1; cdr3_aa: CASSLAQDTDTQYF
v_call: TRBV5-1; cdr3_aa: CASSLGPVNEQFF
v_call: TRBV30; cdr3_aa: CAWTRDRGLEAFF
v_call: TRBV10-3; cdr3_aa: CAAEPGGNTGELFF
v_call: TRBV11-2; cdr3_aa: CASSSDRGSYNEQFF
v_call: TRBV2; cdr3_aa: CASRSHNEQETQYF
v_call: TRBV6-1; cdr3_aa: CASERRELIYNEQFF
v_call: TRBV30; cdr3_aa: CAGRDSPYEQYF
v_call: TRBV19; cdr3_aa: CASSILTNEKLFF
v_call: TRBV7-2; cdr3_aa: CASSPLPRGNQPQHF
v_call: TRBV27; cdr3_aa: CASSKTTGPNTEAFF
v_call: TRBV19; cdr3_aa: CASSIRPPPGLAGELPNSGEQFF
v_call: TRBV5-4; cdr3_aa: CASSLIGTGGTEAFF
v_call: TRBV5-1; cdr3_aa: CASSLGLAGDWSYEQYF
v_call: TRBV4-1; cdr3_aa: CASSLQTGSYNEQFF
v_call: TRBV6-6; cdr3_aa: CASSRLNNEQFF
v_call: TRBV5-8; cdr3_aa: CASSLWGTGNTEAFF
v_call: TRBV7-6; cdr3_aa: CASSLITRGTMDAYEQYF
v_call: TRBV4-1; cdr3_aa: CASSQGTMRSGANVLTF
v_call: TRBV9; cdr3_aa: CASSDASGGAYNEQFF
v_call: TRBV6-6; cdr3_aa: CASRPRQGDAYEQYF
v_call: TRBV19; cdr3_aa: CASSIVGTGQETQYF
v_call: TRBV27; cdr3_aa: CASSHAGRHSSGANVLTF
v_call: TRBV5-1; cdr3_aa: CASSQDSSSYNEQFF
v_call: TRBV5-5; cdr3_aa: CASSLWTGGSNEAFF
v_call: TRBV5-1; cdr3_aa: CASSLAPGQGATDTQYF
v_call: TRBV7-9; cdr3_aa: CASELGQQETQYF
v_call: TRBV5-8; cdr3_aa: CASSFSLRLDRNTEAFF
v_call: TRBV15; cdr3_aa: CATSRGSVAGGLSRNEQFF
v_call: TRBV5-1; cdr3_aa: CASSLDRNGRGEQYF
v_call: TRBV28; cdr3_aa: CASSLLGGDTEAFF
v_call: TRBV4-1; cdr3_aa: CASSRDRYSYNSPLHF
v_call: TRBV27; cdr3_aa: CASSPRGTDFYGFGNEQFF
v_call: TRBV7-2; cdr3_aa: CASSSTSGSYEQYF